This is a list of T cell receptor beta chains from one sample in a study of blood T cell repertoires in COVID-19. Sequenced by immunoSEQ multiplex PCR; TCRdb stores in-frame clones only, minus some. The profile covers about 180,000 clones, with 80% appearing a single time and around 14% taken by the ten largest. The sequencing sample was made of PBMCs or T cells enriched from blood (not recorded which). The receptors derive from a man aged 55 to 70 who had been exposed to COVID-19. CDR3s leave out the opening cysteine and the closing phenylalanine or tryptophan. Each record gives: D gene, V gene, clone size, J gene, CDR3 protein. The D gene is left open where the match is weak. Clone size appears in some rows only: once, few, many, or a class for an expanded clone.

D gene: TRBD1
V gene: TRBV11-2
clone size: -
J gene: TRBJ1-1
CDR3 protein: ASSLTGGANTEAF

D gene: TRBD1
V gene: TRBV2
clone size: -
J gene: TRBJ1-2
CDR3 protein: ASKQTGWRGGYT

D gene: TRBD2
V gene: TRBV5-4
clone size: few
J gene: TRBJ2-1
CDR3 protein: ASSLPGLAGGWNEQF

D gene: -
V gene: TRBV5-6
clone size: -
J gene: TRBJ1-2
CDR3 protein: ASSLVPDSNYGYT

D gene: TRBD1
V gene: TRBV6-5
clone size: -
J gene: TRBJ1-2
CDR3 protein: ASSPRTGLYGYT

D gene: -
V gene: TRBV7-2
clone size: -
J gene: TRBJ1-2
CDR3 protein: ASSLGAANYGYT

D gene: TRBD2
V gene: TRBV6-5
clone size: -
J gene: TRBJ2-3
CDR3 protein: ASYSGRGTDTQY

D gene: TRBD1
V gene: TRBV24-1
clone size: -
J gene: TRBJ2-2
CDR3 protein: ATSDRDRAHTGELF

D gene: -
V gene: TRBV5-1
clone size: -
J gene: TRBJ2-5
CDR3 protein: ASSSDWPQETQY

D gene: TRBD1
V gene: TRBV10-1
clone size: -
J gene: TRBJ2-5
CDR3 protein: ASSDPSGTGGEETQY

D gene: -
V gene: TRBV29-1
clone size: -
J gene: TRBJ1-1
CDR3 protein: SVSVSGVNTEAF

D gene: TRBD2
V gene: TRBV11-2
clone size: -
J gene: TRBJ2-3
CDR3 protein: ASSLSAGASLLTQY

D gene: -
V gene: TRBV7-9
clone size: -
J gene: TRBJ1-5
CDR3 protein: ASSLGTGRHGPQH

D gene: TRBD1
V gene: TRBV7-8
clone size: -
J gene: TRBJ2-2
CDR3 protein: ASSPLAGGGNTGELF

D gene: TRBD1
V gene: TRBV13
clone size: once
J gene: TRBJ2-5
CDR3 protein: ASSAKGQGKTQY

D gene: TRBD2
V gene: TRBV7-2
clone size: once
J gene: TRBJ2-3
CDR3 protein: ASSLSGRARTDTQY

D gene: TRBD1
V gene: TRBV19
clone size: many
J gene: TRBJ1-5
CDR3 protein: ASSKNGGQSNQPQH

D gene: -
V gene: TRBV21-1
clone size: -
J gene: TRBJ1-6
CDR3 protein: ASSKGPHPGTGPSSYNSPLH

D gene: -
V gene: TRBV4-3
clone size: -
J gene: TRBJ2-1
CDR3 protein: ASSQELTSYNEQF

D gene: -
V gene: TRBV5-1
clone size: -
J gene: TRBJ1-1
CDR3 protein: ASGRGEDTEAF

D gene: TRBD1
V gene: TRBV5-1
clone size: once
J gene: TRBJ1-1
CDR3 protein: ASSWNLGQMNTEAF

D gene: -
V gene: TRBV5-6
clone size: -
J gene: TRBJ1-1
CDR3 protein: ASSLDIRGEAF

D gene: TRBD1
V gene: TRBV5-1
clone size: -
J gene: TRBJ2-5
CDR3 protein: ASSRGQGQGKETQY

D gene: TRBD1
V gene: TRBV5-1
clone size: -
J gene: TRBJ2-7
CDR3 protein: ASSLDTGVHEQY

D gene: TRBD1
V gene: TRBV5-1
clone size: -
J gene: TRBJ1-5
CDR3 protein: ASSLDGQANQPQH

D gene: TRBD2
V gene: TRBV5-1
clone size: -
J gene: TRBJ2-1
CDR3 protein: ASSPGLAGNHEQF

D gene: TRBD2
V gene: TRBV3-1/TRBV3-2
clone size: -
J gene: TRBJ2-5
CDR3 protein: ASSQASGPQETQY

D gene: -
V gene: TRBV7-8
clone size: -
J gene: TRBJ2-1
CDR3 protein: ASSLAATGGRYNEQF

D gene: -
V gene: TRBV29-1
clone size: -
J gene: TRBJ2-1
CDR3 protein: SVGTAKGNEQF

D gene: -
V gene: TRBV7-9
clone size: few
J gene: TRBJ2-5
CDR3 protein: ASSDSRTTGGSPRETQY

D gene: TRBD2
V gene: TRBV7-3
clone size: few
J gene: TRBJ2-2
CDR3 protein: ASSLTASGSGELF

D gene: -
V gene: TRBV19
clone size: -
J gene: TRBJ2-6
CDR3 protein: ASSMPRGNSGANVLT

D gene: -
V gene: TRBV6-5
clone size: -
J gene: TRBJ2-2
CDR3 protein: ASRLYQGSTGELF

D gene: -
V gene: TRBV27
clone size: -
J gene: TRBJ1-2
CDR3 protein: ASSFDGGGLYT

D gene: TRBD2
V gene: TRBV7-7
clone size: -
J gene: TRBJ2-1
CDR3 protein: ASSEGLAGSNEQF

D gene: -
V gene: TRBV27
clone size: -
J gene: TRBJ2-3
CDR3 protein: ASRLGRSTQY

D gene: TRBD1
V gene: TRBV2
clone size: -
J gene: TRBJ1-1
CDR3 protein: ASTVIPGGTEAF

D gene: TRBD2
V gene: TRBV5-1
clone size: -
J gene: TRBJ2-2
CDR3 protein: ASSERLAGGIGELF

D gene: TRBD2
V gene: TRBV5-6
clone size: -
J gene: TRBJ2-3
CDR3 protein: ASSLQAGGPADTQY

D gene: -
V gene: TRBV7-2
clone size: once
J gene: TRBJ1-3
CDR3 protein: ASSPSGNSGNTIY

D gene: TRBD2
V gene: TRBV5-1
clone size: -
J gene: TRBJ2-1
CDR3 protein: ASSFSSGEGNEQF

D gene: TRBD2
V gene: TRBV24-1
clone size: -
J gene: TRBJ2-1
CDR3 protein: ATSLGTSASNEQF

D gene: TRBD1
V gene: TRBV5-1
clone size: -
J gene: TRBJ1-2
CDR3 protein: ASSAQGASYGYT

D gene: -
V gene: TRBV7-2
clone size: -
J gene: TRBJ1-1
CDR3 protein: ASSFPGVPEAF

D gene: -
V gene: TRBV18
clone size: -
J gene: TRBJ2-7
CDR3 protein: ASSPNPGHEQY

D gene: -
V gene: TRBV30
clone size: -
J gene: TRBJ1-1
CDR3 protein: AWSTQGWNTEAF

D gene: -
V gene: TRBV3-1/TRBV3-2
clone size: -
J gene: TRBJ2-2
CDR3 protein: ASSPIVGELF

D gene: TRBD1
V gene: TRBV5-1
clone size: few
J gene: TRBJ1-2
CDR3 protein: ASSFTGGGYT

D gene: -
V gene: TRBV24-1
clone size: few
J gene: TRBJ2-5
CDR3 protein: ATSDLEEPNQETQY